Listed below are T cell receptor beta chains from one sample, sequenced in a study of CD8+ T cells in alopecia areata. The data were produced by immunoSEQ multiplex PCR, yet TCRdb's version contains in-frame clones alone and is incomplete. The sample has 200,000 or so clones, around 43% seen once. The sequencing used CD4+ T cells sorted from blood, collected between weeks 36 and 40, from a patient treated with tofacitinib. The source is a human donor with alopecia areata. CDR3s include the opening cysteine and the closing phenylalanine or tryptophan. A D gene is named only where the DNA matches it firmly. Clone size is shown for a subset of rows, as once, few, many or a class of expanded clone.

TRBJ2-3	-	few	TRBV19	CASSMGHTDTQYF	TGTGCCAGTAGTATGGGACACACAGATACGCAGTATTTT
TRBJ1-2	-	-	TRBV29-1	CSVVSQPGYGYTF	TGCAGCGTTGTATCTCAACCAGGGTATGGCTACACCTTC
TRBJ1-4	-	-	TRBV6-1	CASTLGGATNEKLFF	TGTGCCAGCACCCTCGGCGGAGCAACTAATGAAAAACTGTTTTTT
TRBJ2-1	TRBD2	-	TRBV25-1	CASSRTSGGSYNEQFF	TGTGCCAGCAGTCGGACTAGCGGGGGCTCCTACAATGAGCAGTTCTTC
TRBJ2-5	TRBD1	few	TRBV7-9	CASSGRTGGNQETQYF	TGTGCCAGCAGCGGACGGACAGGGGGAAACCAAGAGACCCAGTACTTC
TRBJ2-3	-	-	TRBV2	CASSKGGSTDTQYF	TGTGCCAGCAGTAAGGGGGGGAGCACAGATACGCAGTATTTT
TRBJ2-3	-	-	TRBV6-5	CATSGGTDTQYF	TGTGCCACTTCAGGGGGCACAGATACGCAGTATTTT
TRBJ1-5	-	-	TRBV7-2	CASSLGVNQPQHF	TGTGCCAGCAGCTTGGGGGTTAATCAGCCCCAGCATTTT
TRBJ1-2	-	-	TRBV7-3	CASSGDGSNGYTF	TGTGCCAGCAGCGGGGACGGATCCAATGGCTACACCTTC
TRBJ2-5	TRBD2	many	TRBV4-2	CASSQAGEGRETQYF	TGTGCCAGCAGCCAGGCCGGGGAGGGAAGGGAGACCCAGTACTTC
TRBJ2-1	-	-	TRBV29-1	CSVDRDWYNEQFF	TGCAGCGTTGACAGGGACTGGTACAATGAGCAGTTCTTC
TRBJ1-1	-	once	TRBV11-2	CASKLNTEAFF	TGTGCCAGCAAGTTGAACACTGAAGCTTTCTTT
TRBJ2-1	-	few	TRBV29-1	CSVVRAVSYNEQFF	TGCAGCGTTGTTCGGGCCGTCTCCTACAATGAGCAGTTCTTC